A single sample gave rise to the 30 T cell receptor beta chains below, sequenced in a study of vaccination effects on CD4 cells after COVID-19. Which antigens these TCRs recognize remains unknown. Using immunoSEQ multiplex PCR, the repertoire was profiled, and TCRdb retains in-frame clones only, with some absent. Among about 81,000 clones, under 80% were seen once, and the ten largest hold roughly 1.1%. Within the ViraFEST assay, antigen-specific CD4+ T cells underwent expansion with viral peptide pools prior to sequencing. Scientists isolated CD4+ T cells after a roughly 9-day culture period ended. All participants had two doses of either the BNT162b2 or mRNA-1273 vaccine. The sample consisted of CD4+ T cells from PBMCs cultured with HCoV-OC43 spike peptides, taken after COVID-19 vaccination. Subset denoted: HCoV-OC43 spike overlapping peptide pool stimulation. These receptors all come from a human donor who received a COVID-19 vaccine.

CDR3 DNA: TGTGCCAGTAGTACGCTTGGGGTATCGCAGTATTTT. This gives the protein CASSTLGVSQYF. The chain has TRBV19 and TRBJ2-3; no firm D call. The CDR3 consists of 12 residues. Trimming stripped 4 bases from V and 10 bases from J, with 12 bases between. Looked up from germline, CDR1 is LNHDA and CDR2 is SQIVND (reference sequence).

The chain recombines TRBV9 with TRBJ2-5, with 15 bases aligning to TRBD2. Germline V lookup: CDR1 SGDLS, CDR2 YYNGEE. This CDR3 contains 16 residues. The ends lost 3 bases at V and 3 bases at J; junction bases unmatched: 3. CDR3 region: CASSGGLAGGEETQYF. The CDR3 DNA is TGTGCCAGCAGCGGAGGACTAGCGGGGGGGGAAGAGACCCAGTACTTC. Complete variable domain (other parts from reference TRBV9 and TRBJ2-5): DSGVTQTPKHLITATGQRVTLRCSPRSGDLSVYWYQQSLDQGLQFLIQYYNGEERAKGNILERFSAQQFPDLHSELNLSSLELGDSALYFCASSGGLAGGEETQYFGPGTRLLVL.

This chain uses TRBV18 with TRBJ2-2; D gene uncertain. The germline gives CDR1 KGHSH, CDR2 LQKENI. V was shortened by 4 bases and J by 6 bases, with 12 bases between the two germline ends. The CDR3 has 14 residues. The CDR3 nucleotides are TGTGCCAGCTCACGAGGCCTGGTCCCCGGGGAGCTGTTTTTT. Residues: CASSRGLVPGELFF.

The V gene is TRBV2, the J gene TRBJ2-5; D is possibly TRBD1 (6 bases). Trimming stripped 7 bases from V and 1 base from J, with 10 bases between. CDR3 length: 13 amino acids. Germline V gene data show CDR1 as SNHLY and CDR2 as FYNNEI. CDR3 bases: TGTGCCAGCATCCGGGACACCCAAGAGACCCAGTACTTC. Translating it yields CASIRDTQETQYF. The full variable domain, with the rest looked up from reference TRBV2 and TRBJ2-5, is EPEVTQTPSHQVTQMGQEVILRCVPISNHLYFYWYRQILGQKVEFLVSFYNNEISEKSEIFDDQFSVERPDGSNFTLKIRSTKLEDSAMYFCASIRDTQETQYFGPGTRLLVL.

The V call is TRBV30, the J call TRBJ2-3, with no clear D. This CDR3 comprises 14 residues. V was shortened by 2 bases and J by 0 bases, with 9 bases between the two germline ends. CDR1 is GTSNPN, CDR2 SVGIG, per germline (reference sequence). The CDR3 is CAWSWLSSTDTQYF. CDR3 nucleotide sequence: TGTGCCTGGAGTTGGCTGTCTAGCACAGATACGCAGTATTTT.

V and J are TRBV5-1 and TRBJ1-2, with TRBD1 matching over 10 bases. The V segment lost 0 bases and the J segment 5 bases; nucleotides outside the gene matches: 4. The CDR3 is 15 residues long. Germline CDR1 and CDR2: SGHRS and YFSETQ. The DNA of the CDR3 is TGCGCCAGCAGCTTGGTAGGGACAGGGGATTATGGCTACACCTTC. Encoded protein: CASSLVGTGDYGYTF. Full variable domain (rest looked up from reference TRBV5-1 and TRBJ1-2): KAGVTQTPRYLIKTRGQQVTLSCSPISGHRSVSWYQQTPGQGLQFLFEYFSETQRNKGNFPGRFSGRQFSNSRSEMNVSTLELGDSALYLCASSLVGTGDYGYTFGSGTRLTVV.

CDR3 region: CASSSGTSRAQYF. CDR3 DNA: TGTGCCAGCAGCTCAGGGACTAGCCGGGCCCAGTACTTC. The rearrangement joins TRBV11-2 to TRBJ2-5; TRBD2 matches at 9 bases. This CDR3 region has 13 residues. Trimming at V came to 4 bases and at J to 9 bases, leaving 6 bases not matched to a gene. Germline V lookup: CDR1 SGHAT, CDR2 FQNNGV.

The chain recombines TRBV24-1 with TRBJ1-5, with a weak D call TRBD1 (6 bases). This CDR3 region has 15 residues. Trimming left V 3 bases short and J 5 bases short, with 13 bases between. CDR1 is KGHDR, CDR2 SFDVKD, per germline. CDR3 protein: CATSDQAGGDQPQHF. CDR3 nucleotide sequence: TGTGCCACCAGTGATCAAGCGGGGGGCGATCAGCCCCAGCATTTT.

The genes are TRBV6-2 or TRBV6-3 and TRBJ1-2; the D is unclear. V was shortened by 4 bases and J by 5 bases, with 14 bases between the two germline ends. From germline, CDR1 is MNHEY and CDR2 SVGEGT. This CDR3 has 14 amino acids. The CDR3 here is CASSSITKKYGYTF. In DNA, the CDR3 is TGTGCCAGCAGTTCCATAACAAAAAAATATGGCTACACCTTC.

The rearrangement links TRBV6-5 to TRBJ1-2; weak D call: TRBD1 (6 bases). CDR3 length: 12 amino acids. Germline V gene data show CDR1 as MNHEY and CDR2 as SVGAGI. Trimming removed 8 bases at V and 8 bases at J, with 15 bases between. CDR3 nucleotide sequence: TGTGCCAGCGTTGGACAGAGGGTAGGCTACACCTTC. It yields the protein CASVGQRVGYTF.

CDR3 nucleotide sequence: TGTGCCAGCAGTGAAGCGTTGGTTCTAGCGGGGCCGCTATACAATGAGCAGTTCTTC. It yields the protein CASSEALVLAGPLYNEQFF. This chain links TRBV2 with TRBJ2-1, with TRBD2 identical over 9 bases. Germline CDR1 reads SNHLY; CDR2 reads FYNNEI. After removal of 0 bases from V and 4 bases from J, the junction contained 13 bases not matched to a gene. The CDR3 is 19 residues long.

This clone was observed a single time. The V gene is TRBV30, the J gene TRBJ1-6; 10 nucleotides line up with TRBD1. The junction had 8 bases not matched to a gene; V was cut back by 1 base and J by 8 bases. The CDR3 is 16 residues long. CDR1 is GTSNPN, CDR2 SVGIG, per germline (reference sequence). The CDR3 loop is CAWSEAGTGAYSPLHF. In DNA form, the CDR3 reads TGTGCCTGGAGTGAGGCCGGGACAGGGGCTTATTCACCCCTCCACTTT.

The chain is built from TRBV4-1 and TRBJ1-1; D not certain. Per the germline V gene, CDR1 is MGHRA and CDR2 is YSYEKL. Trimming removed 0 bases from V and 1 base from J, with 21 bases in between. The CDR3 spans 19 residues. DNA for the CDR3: TGCGCCAGCAGCCAAGATTCCCCCGGCCGTGGGTTTCGGAACACTGAAGCTTTCTTT. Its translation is CASSQDSPGRGFRNTEAFF.

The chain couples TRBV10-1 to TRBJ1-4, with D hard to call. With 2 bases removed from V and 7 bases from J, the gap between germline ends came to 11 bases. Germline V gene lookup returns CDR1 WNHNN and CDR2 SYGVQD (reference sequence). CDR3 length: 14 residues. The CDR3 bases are TGCGCCAGCAGTGAGGTGAATATTCCTGAAAAACTGTTTTTT. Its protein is CASSEVNIPEKLFF.

The CDR3 loop reads CASSLRLAGGYNEQFF. The CDR3 DNA reads TGTGCCAGCAGCTTGAGACTAGCGGGGGGCTACAATGAGCAGTTCTTC. This chain joins TRBV7-2 and TRBJ2-1, with 13 positions matching TRBD2. Trimming cost V 3 bases and J 3 bases; bases outside gene matches: 2. The CDR3 spans 16 residues. The germline gives CDR1 SGHTA, CDR2 FQGNSA.

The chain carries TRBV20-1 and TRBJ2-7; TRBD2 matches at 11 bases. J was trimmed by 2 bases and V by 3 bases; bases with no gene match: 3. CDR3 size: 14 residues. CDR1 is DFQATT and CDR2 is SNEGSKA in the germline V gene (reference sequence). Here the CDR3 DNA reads TGCAGTGCTAGTATTAGCGGGGGGGCCTACGAGCAGTACGTC. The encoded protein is CSASISGGAYEQYV.

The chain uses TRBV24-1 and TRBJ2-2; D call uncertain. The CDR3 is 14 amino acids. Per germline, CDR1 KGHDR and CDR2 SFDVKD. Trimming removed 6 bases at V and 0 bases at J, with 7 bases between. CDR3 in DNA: TGTGCCACCAGTCGTCAAGCGAACACCGGGGAGCTGTTTTTT. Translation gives CATSRQANTGELFF.

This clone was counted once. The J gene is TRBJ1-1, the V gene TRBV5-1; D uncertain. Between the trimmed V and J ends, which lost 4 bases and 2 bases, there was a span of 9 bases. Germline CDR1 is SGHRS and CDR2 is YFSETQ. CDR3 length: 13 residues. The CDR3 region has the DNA TGCGCCAGCAGCATCCCGCCAAACACTGAAGCTTTCTTT. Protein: CASSIPPNTEAFF.

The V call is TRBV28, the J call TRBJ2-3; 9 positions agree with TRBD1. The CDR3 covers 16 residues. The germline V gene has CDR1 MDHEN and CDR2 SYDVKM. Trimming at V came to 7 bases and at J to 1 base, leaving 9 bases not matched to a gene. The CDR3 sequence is CASIRAGTGRTDTQYF. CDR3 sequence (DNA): TGTGCCAGCATCCGGGCTGGGACAGGGCGCACAGATACGCAGTATTTT.

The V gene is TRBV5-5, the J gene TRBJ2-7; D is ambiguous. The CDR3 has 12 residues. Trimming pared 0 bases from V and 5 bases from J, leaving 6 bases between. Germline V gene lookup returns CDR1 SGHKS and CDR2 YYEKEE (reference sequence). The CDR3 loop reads CASSLGHNEQYV. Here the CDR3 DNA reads TGTGCCAGCAGCTTGGGACACAACGAGCAGTACGTC.

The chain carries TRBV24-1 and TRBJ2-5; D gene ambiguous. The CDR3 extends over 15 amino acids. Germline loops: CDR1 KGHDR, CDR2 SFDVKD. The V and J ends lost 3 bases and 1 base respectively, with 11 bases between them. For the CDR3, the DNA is TGTGCCACCAGTGATATAGGCAGCGCCCAAGAGACCCAGTACTTC. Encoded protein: CATSDIGSAQETQYF.

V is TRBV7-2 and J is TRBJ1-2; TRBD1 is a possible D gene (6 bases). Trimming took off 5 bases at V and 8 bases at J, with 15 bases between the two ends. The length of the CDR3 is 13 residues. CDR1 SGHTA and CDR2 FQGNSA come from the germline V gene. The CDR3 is CASSRTGAGGYTF. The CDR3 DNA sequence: TGTGCCAGCAGCCGGACGGGGGCGGGAGGCTACACCTTC.

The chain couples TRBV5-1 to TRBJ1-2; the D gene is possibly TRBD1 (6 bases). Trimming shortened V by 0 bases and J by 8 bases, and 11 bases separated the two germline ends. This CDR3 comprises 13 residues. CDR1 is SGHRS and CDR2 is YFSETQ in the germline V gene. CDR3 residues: CASSLVVGQGYTF. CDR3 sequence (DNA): TGCGCCAGCAGCTTGGTCGTAGGACAGGGCTACACCTTC. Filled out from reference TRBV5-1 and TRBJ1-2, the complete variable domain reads KAGVTQTPRYLIKTRGQQVTLSCSPISGHRSVSWYQQTPGQGLQFLFEYFSETQRNKGNFPGRFSGRQFSNSRSEMNVSTLELGDSALYLCASSLVVGQGYTFGSGTRLTVV.

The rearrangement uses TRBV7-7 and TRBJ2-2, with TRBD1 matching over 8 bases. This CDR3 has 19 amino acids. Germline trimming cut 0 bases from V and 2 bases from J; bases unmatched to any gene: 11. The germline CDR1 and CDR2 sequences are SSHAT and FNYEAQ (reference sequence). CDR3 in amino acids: CASSLATMDRDLNTGELFF. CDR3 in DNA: TGTGCCAGCAGCTTAGCTACAATGGACAGGGACTTAAACACCGGGGAGCTGTTTTTT.

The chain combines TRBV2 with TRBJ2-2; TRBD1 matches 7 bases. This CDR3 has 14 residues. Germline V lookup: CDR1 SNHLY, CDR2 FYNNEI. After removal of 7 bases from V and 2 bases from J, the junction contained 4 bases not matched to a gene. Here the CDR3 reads CASTDRVNTGELFF. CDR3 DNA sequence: TGTGCCAGCACTGACAGGGTCAACACCGGGGAGCTGTTTTTT.

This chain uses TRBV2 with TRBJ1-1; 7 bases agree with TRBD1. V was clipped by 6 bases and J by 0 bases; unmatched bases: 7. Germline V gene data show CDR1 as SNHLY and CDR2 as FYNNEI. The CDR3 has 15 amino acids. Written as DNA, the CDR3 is TGTGCCAGCAGAGAGGGACAGTCGATGAACACTGAAGCTTTCTTT. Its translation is CASREGQSMNTEAFF.

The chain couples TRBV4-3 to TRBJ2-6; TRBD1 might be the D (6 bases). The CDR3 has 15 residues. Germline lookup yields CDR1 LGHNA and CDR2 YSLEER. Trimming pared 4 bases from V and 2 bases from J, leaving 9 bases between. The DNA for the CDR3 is TGCGCCAGCAGCCGACACAGGGCTGGGGCCAACGTCCTGACTTTC. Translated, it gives CASSRHRAGANVLTF.

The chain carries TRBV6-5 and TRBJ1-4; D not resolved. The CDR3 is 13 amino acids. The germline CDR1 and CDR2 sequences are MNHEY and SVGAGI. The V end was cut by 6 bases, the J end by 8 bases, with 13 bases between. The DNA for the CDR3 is TGTGCCAGCAGGCGCGCCCCCGGGGAAAAACTGTTTTTT. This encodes CASRRAPGEKLFF.

This CDR3 is CASTPRSGEGETQYF. The CDR3 DNA is TGTGCCAGCACCCCGCGGTCTGGGGAGGGGGAGACCCAGTACTTC. The chain uses TRBV11-1 and TRBJ2-5, with 7 bases that match TRBD2. This CDR3 comprises 15 residues. Germline-derived CDR1 and CDR2 are SGHAT and FQDESV (reference sequence). V shed 7 bases, J shed 5 bases, and the junction held 13 bases outside the gene matches.

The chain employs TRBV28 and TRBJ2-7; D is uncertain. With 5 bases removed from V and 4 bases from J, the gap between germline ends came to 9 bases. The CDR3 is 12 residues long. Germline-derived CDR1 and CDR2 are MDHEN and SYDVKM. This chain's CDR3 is CASSPPGYEQYV. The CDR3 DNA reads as TGTGCCAGCAGTCCCCCAGGTTACGAGCAGTACGTC.